This paragraph reports one T cell receptor (beta chain). Its antigen remains unknown. V was trimmed by 0 bases and J by 1 base, leaving 13 bases between them. CDR1 and CDR2 from the germline V gene are GTSNPN and SVGIG (reference sequence). This CDR3 region has 15 residues. This sample was included in a study of Ad26.COV2.S vaccination and SARS-CoV-2 variants. Study-level points and caveats: Placebo recipients showed lower spike-specific TCR breadth than vaccinees.

Profiling relied on immunoSEQ multiplex PCR, and the TCRdb table lists in-frame clones only, not all of them. Of 350,000 to 450,000 clones listed, over 75% are singletons. Stated treatment: roughly 18 received Ad26.COV2.S at low or high dose, single or two shots; roughly 5 received placebo; per-sample allocation not given. Day 63 following the first vaccine or placebo injection was when the samples were taken. Spike of the Wuhan-strain SARS-CoV-2 was expressed by an Ad26 vector, which formed the vaccine. Sequencing was performed on peripheral blood, taken in a trial of Ad26.COV2.S vaccine versus placebo. This chain links TRBV30 with TRBJ2-7; maybe TRBD2 (5 bases). This TCR was sampled from a person between 18 and 65 years old who received the Ad26.COV2.S COVID-19 vaccine or a placebo. The CDR3 bases are TGTGCCTGGAGTGTACGTCTAGCCCTGTCCTACGAGCAGTACTTC. It encodes CAWSVRLALSYEQYF. Looking up the rest from reference TRBV30 and TRBJ2-7 gives the full variable domain: SQTIHQWPATLVQPVGSPLSLECTVEGTSNPNLYWYRQAAGRGLQLLFYSVGIGQISSEVPQNLSASRPQDRQFILSSKKLLLSDSGFYLCAWSVRLALSYEQYFGPGTRLTVT.